The clone carrying this T cell receptor (beta chain) appeared many times. Antigen: not known. This record comes from a study of blood T cells in healthy people across ages. Study-wide results and limits: Higher diversity, along with more naive CD4+ cells, distinguished long-lived donors from aged donors.

This CDR3 spans 15 amino acids. CDR1 SGHTA and CDR2 FQGTGA come from the germline V gene. The V end lost 2 bases, the J end lost 0 bases, and 8 bases lay between the germline ends. A sample-barcoded 5' primer and a J-beta primer mix were used in a second PCR of about 7 to 12 cycles. CDR3-containing paired-end reads numbered at least 2.5 million in each sample. TCRdb analysed the 5' RACE reads with MiXCR anew, one entry per CDR3 protein. The sample has about 700,000 distinct CDR3 sequences; roughly 32% are singletons. This TCR was recovered from an elderly woman in good health. The sequenced material came from blood. The chain employs TRBV7-3 and TRBJ2-1; D uncertain. CDR3 in DNA: TGTGCCAGCAGCTTACAGACCAGCTCCTACAATGAGCAGTTCTTC. Amino acids: CASSLQTSSYNEQFF.